This TCR beta chain was identified during a study of blood T cell repertoires in COVID-19. On the study more broadly: Whether acute or convalescent, the COVID-19 samples came from the United States, Italy and Spain. Sources were T cells, B-cell-depleted T cells, or PBMCs; the material itself was cDNA or gDNA.

Trimming shortened V by 3 bases and J by 8 bases, and 7 bases separated the two germline ends. Germline CDR1 and CDR2: SGHTA and FQGTGA. The CDR3 spans 11 residues. In the original processing: Reference gene primer amplification gave nucleated cell count estimates. Method: immunoSEQ multiplex PCR; TCRdb's copy keeps in-frame clones and lacks some. That table supplies the V and J calls and clone size; D and trimming were determined from the DNA. The table lists approximately 50,000 clones, roughly 86% of them singletons. The receptor's source is a woman at least 80 years old with acute or convalescent COVID-19. The source material was peripheral blood. The chain has TRBV7-3 and TRBJ1-1, with unresolved D. CDR3 sequence reads: CASSFSGEAFF. CDR3 sequence (DNA): TGTGCCAGCAGCTTTTCGGGGGAAGCTTTCTTT.